The sample holds a few counts of the clone carrying this T cell receptor (beta chain). Its target is not known. The junction departs from germline at one end; a sequencing error may be responsible. These data come from a study of cytomegalovirus exposure and HLA in healthy donors. General observations from the study: Highest at DRB1 and lowest at HLA-C, TCR association rates differed among HLA loci in a later analysis. A few V segments could not be told apart, such as TRBV6-2 and TRBV6-3, and were left out. Common viral pathogens (according to a later analysis) appeared linked to several of the most significant clusters.

This CDR3 spans 18 amino acids. Per germline, CDR1 MGHRA and CDR2 YSYEKL. The study ran its PCR with 60 Vbeta and 13 Jbeta primers. The data were produced by immunoSEQ multiplex PCR, yet TCRdb's version contains in-frame clones alone and is incomplete. The repertoire includes some 180,000 clones, more than 70% of them detected once, and 1.5% to 2% sits in the top ten. The sequencing input was PBMCs. The sequence came from a middle-aged man in good health and CMV-seropositive. The chain combines TRBV4-1 with TRBJ2-4; 14 bases agree with TRBD2. CDR3 loop: CASSQVGTSGRAKNSQYF. CDR3 nucleotide sequence: TGCGCCAGCAGCCAAGTTGGGACTAGCGGGAGAGCCAAAAACAGTCAGTACTTC.